The clone carrying this T cell receptor beta chain was seen only once. The data belong to a study of blood T cell repertoires in COVID-19. Methods used by the authors: Estimation of nucleated cell counts relied on the amplification of reference gene primers. Only in-frame clones appear in the TCRdb table, and some are missing; sequencing was by immunoSEQ multiplex PCR. V and J calls and clone size are as listed in that table; D and trimming were resolved from the DNA. There are about 160,000 clones in the sample; roughly 85% occur only once, and 3.3% lies in the top ten. V was shortened by 8 bases and J by 0 bases, with 14 bases between the two germline ends. CDR3 size: 15 residues. CDR1 is SNHLY and CDR2 is FYNNEI in the germline V gene.

The V gene is TRBV2, the J gene TRBJ1-5; D perhaps matches TRBD1 (6 bases). The sample taken for sequencing was peripheral blood. This TCR came from a human donor with acute or convalescent COVID-19. The donor label of this sample is uncertain. The CDR3 DNA reads TGTGCCAGCGGACAGCCGGGGATTAGCAATCAGCCCCAGCATTTT. Translating gives CASGQPGISNQPQHF.